At least ten counts were recorded for the clone carrying this TCR beta chain. Its antigen is undetermined. TCRdb processed the 5' RACE reads anew with MiXCR; each CDR3 protein has one entry. The repertoire holds 50,000 to 70,000 distinct CDR3 sequences, 3.5% to 5.5% seen once, with 6.5% to 7.5% in the top ten. PBMCs numbering 2 million and stored at -80 C yielded the unsorted libraries. The germline gives CDR1 SGDLS, CDR2 YYNGEE. CDR3 length: 15 amino acids. V trimming: 3 bases; J trimming: 5 bases; junction bases outside the gene matches: 10. This sample stems from a study of neurological immune-mediated disorders. Study-wide results and caveats: None of the CDR3 amino acid sequences of expanded clones were shared across subjects, and this suggested private repertoires in all groups.

Sequenced input: PBMCs. The receptor's source is a man aged 30 to 45 with multiple sclerosis. This sequence joins TRBV9 and TRBJ1-1; 7 bases fit TRBD1. The CDR3 loop reads CASSAPNRGGTEAFF. The CDR3 DNA follows: TGTGCCAGCAGCGCCCCAAACAGGGGAGGAACTGAAGCTTTCTTT.